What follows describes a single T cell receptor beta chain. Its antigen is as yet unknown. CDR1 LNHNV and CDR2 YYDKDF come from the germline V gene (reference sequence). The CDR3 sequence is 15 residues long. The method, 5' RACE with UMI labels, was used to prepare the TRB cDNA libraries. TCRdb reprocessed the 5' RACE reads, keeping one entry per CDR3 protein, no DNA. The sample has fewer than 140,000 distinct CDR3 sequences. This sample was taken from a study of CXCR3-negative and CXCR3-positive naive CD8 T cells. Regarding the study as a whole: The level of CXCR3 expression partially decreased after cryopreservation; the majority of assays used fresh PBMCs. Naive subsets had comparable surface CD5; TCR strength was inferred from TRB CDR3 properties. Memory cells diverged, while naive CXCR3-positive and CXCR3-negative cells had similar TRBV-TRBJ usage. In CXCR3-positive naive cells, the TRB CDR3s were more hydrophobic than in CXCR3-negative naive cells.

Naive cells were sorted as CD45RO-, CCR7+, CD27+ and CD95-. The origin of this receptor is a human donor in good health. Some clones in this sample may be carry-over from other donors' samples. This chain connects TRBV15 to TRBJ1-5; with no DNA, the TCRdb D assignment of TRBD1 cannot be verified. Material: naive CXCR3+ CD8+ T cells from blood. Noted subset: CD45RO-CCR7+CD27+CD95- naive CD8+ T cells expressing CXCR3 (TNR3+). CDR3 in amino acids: CATSREGTYNQPQHF.